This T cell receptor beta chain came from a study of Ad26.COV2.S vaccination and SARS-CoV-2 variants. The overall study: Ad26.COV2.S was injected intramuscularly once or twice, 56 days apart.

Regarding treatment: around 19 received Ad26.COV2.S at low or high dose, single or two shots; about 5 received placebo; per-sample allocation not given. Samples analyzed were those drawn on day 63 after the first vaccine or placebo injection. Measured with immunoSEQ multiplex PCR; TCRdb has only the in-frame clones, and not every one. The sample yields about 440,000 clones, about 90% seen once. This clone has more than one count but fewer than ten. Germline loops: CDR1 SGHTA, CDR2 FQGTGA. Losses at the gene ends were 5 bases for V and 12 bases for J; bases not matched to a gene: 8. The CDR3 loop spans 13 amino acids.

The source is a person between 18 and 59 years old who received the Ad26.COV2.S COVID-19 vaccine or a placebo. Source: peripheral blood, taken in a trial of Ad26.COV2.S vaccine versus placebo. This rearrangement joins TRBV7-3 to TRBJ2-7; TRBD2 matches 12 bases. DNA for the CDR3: TGTGCCAGCAGCGCGGGACTAGCGGGCCCCCTGTACTTC. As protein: CASSAGLAGPLYF.